This T cell receptor beta chain was sequenced for a study of cytomegalovirus exposure and HLA in healthy donors (dated by TCRdb to the late 2010s). Regarding the study in general: According to an earlier analysis of 550 to 750 of the donors, 150 million to 200 million T cells yielded some 110 million unique TCR beta sequences and 276 Gb of sequence data. A later analysis re-analyzed previously published TCR beta repertoires from about 730 donors and added high-resolution HLA genotyping to study TCR occurrence patterns. Donor age, sex, ethnicity and CMV serostatus were collected together with the repertoire data. HLA typing covered class I and class II loci at four-digit resolution. All discovery cohort repertoires had been generated on a single sequencing platform. The genetic ancestry cluster associated with self-reported Caucasian donors included about four fifths of the roughly 400 genotyped donors. In addition to the first cohort of 500 to 850 subjects, a separate validation cohort of over 90 different subjects was used. An earlier analysis of around 640 of the donors used high-throughput TCR beta sequencing to judge whether each TCR beta V gene segment behaved as functional or pseudogenic. To predict cytomegalovirus infection status, the study combined high-throughput TCR immunosequencing, statistical association of individual TCRs with disease status, and machine learning. Using immunosequencing, the study profiled T cell repertoires from about 610 subjects and related those repertoires to cytomegalovirus serostatus. Rather than drawing on any new phenotypic data, the later analysis identified candidate immune exposures from TCR beta sequences and the way those sequences occurred across donors. About 280 gigabases of sequencing data and 75 million to 85 million unique TCR sequences made up an early release that covered over 550 HLA-typed donors. The number of typed donors differed by locus: about 620-640 for A, B, C, DRB1 and DQB1; approximately 520 for DQA1; some 610 for DPA1; and 450 to 480 for DPB1. Genome-wide SNP genotypes for about 55% of the 666 donors were used in a later genetic analysis, which treated that subset as a discovery cohort. On average, roughly 240,000 unique TCR beta nucleotide sequences were sequenced per donor among 398 genotyped donors of the cohort, with roughly 20% of those sequences being non-productive. The aim of the study was to test whether cataloging public T cell receptors could identify signatures of past pathogen exposure. Several DR-DQ haplotypes were treated as single units for association and clustering because of strong linkage in the cohort.

The cohort consisted of 666 healthy bone marrow donors. At the time of sampling, every cohort member was nominally healthy, though immune exposures that went unrecorded were likely present. The donor tested CMV seronegative and was one of the 352 seronegative cohort members. Every donor gave a peripheral blood sample, and the peripheral blood mononuclear cells from that sample were used for TCR beta sequencing. The Qiagen DNeasy Blood Extraction Kit was used to extract genomic DNA from the blood cell samples. As for this clone: The specificity of this receptor is unknown. Base qualities are not at hand, and no much larger clone is one base apart.

Broader findings and caveats from the paper: A later analysis found that TCR association rates varied across HLA loci, with DRB1 alleles showing the most associated TCRs and HLA-C alleles the fewest. According to a later genetic analysis, donors in an Asian-associated ancestry cluster had fewer N-insertions in productive TCRs than the approximately 710-donor mean. CMV serostatus was the only immune exposure information available for the cohort. HLA typing was unavailable for some donors at each locus, so association tests used only the typed subset. In vitro tests confirmed that a few of the cytomegalovirus-associated TCR beta chains recognize cytomegalovirus antigens. The authors suggested that the approach could potentially be extended to other disease states and immunological phenotypes. The classifier was reported to diagnose cytomegalovirus status with high specificity and sensitivity in both the original and validation cohorts. Linkage disequilibrium might explain the correlated functional status among segregating V segments, but an unknown experimental factor could not be ruled out. Sequencing depth was assumed to be roughly uniform across donors in the presence/absence analyses, though that assumption may not hold. Several of the top co-occurrence clusters appeared to be linked to parvovirus B19, influenza, CMV and Epstein-Barr virus, according to a later analysis. According to a later analysis, most CMV-associated TCR beta chains appeared to be HLA-restricted, and the HLA associations seemed to be driven largely by CMV exposure. An association between a missense DCLRE1C variant and V-gene and J-gene trimming of TCR beta chains was found in a later genetic analysis and replicated in an independent cohort. A cluster of highly shared sequence variants was judged likely to be a technical artifact of the sequencing pipeline. The earlier analysis of 587 of the donors excluded some 15 rarely observed V segments, including chromosome 9 orphons, because counts were too low. Most TCR sequences were seen in very few donors, while some public TCRs were found in many individuals. In the study, 164 TCR beta chains were listed as associated with cytomegalovirus. A further reported finding was that TCR beta sequences accurately predicted the HLA-A and HLA-B alleles for most subjects in the first cohort. When HLA alleles, especially DR and DQ, strongly co-occurred, attributing TCR associations to individual alleles was difficult. This cohort had only TCR beta chains sequenced, and the lack of alpha or paired-chain data limited which features could be detected. Broadly in line with IMGT annotations, most TCR beta V segments showed up in productive rearrangements about 87% or about 30% of the time in an earlier analysis of roughly 590 of the donors. In a later analysis, HLA-associated TCR beta chains showed more clonal expansion and lower generation probabilities than non-associated chains that were equally common. A later analysis associated approximately 17,000 TCR beta sequences with specific HLA alleles at a false discovery rate of 0.05.

Library prep was done by the immunoSEQ multiplex PCR assay. A mixture of 60 forward primers for TCR Vbeta segments and 13 reverse primers for TCR Jbeta segments was used in the multiplex PCR. A multiplex PCR assay on genomic DNA amplified the CDR3 region of rearranged TCR beta genes. Amplified TCR beta libraries were sequenced as 87-base-pair reads on the Illumina HiSeq System. Under the source paper's analysis protocol: In a later analysis, roughly 80 million unique TCR beta chains were counted across the 500 to 850 repertoires, and approximately 11 million of these chains were shared by at least two donors. Raw reads were error-corrected and collapsed into unique sequences with a nearest-neighbor algorithm that merged closely related sequences to remove PCR and sequencing errors. To assign V, D and J gene segments, CDR3 sequences were aligned to IMGT reference sequences. For a sequence to be retained, a match of at least six nucleotides to both a V gene segment and a J gene segment was required. A rearrangement counted as productive if the CDR3 had no stop codons and remained in frame with V and J, and every other rearrangement counted as non-productive. Following IMGT convention, CDR3 was defined as the stretch from the second conserved V-encoded cysteine to the conserved J-encoded phenylalanine. The earlier analysis of fewer than 750 of the donors excluded sequences that lacked an unambiguous match to a single V gene segment. An earlier analysis of 500 to 700 of the donors classified V segments as functional when productive rearrangements were above 56.7% and as segregating when the standard deviation between donors was above 5%. A statistical classification framework was developed to diagnose cytomegalovirus status using the catalog of TCR beta chain sequences. In a later analysis, V and J genes were assigned by comparing TCR nucleotide sequences against IMGT/GENE-DB human TR gene sequences. The TCRdist pipeline was used in a later analysis to assign CDR3 sequences and most-parsimonious VDJ recombination scenarios. A later analysis defined each TCR beta chain by its CDR3 amino acid sequence plus V-gene family, and excluded reads lacking a unique V-gene family. A later analysis removed nearly 600 highly shared, low-generation-probability nucleotide sequences to deal with suspected cross-contamination and a sequencing artifact. In a later analysis, a clonal expansion index was calculated for each public chain from normalized within-repertoire ranks of inferred template counts. In a later analysis, generation probabilities were computed using a VDJ recombination model fitted to out-of-frame rearrangements, and the results were checked against IGoR. A later analysis scored TCR-TCR, TCR-HLA and TCR-CMV co-occurrence with hypergeometric tests, applying a repertoire-size bias correction to TCR pairs. To estimate false discovery rates, a later analysis permuted the HLA or CMV assignments 20 times. In a later analysis, co-occurring TCRs were grouped with DBSCAN, and TCRdist sequence similarity was added when clustering was performed within HLA-allele-positive subsets. Repertoires with fewer than 30,000 or more than 120,000 public chains were left out of co-occurrence clustering, as were five repertoires with anomalous nucleotide sharing. Entries here come from immuneACCESS through TCRdb and include only in-frame sequences with V and J called. Some clones fail to appear in such tables; in the studies checked, an unresolved V gene covers under half of the shortfall, and the cause of the remainder is unknown. V and J calls and clone size are copied from that table; D and trimming were computed from the DNA. Counted in this sample were about 130,000 clones; 75% to 85% of them appeared once. The top ten clones comprise just under 2% of the sample.

This TCR derives from a man aged 50 to 59 in good health and CMV-seronegative. Sequencing used PBMCs.

The DNA is as follows: TGTGCCAGCTCACCACCCGCCAGCTCCTACGAGCAGTACTTC. The resulting protein is CASSPPASSYEQYF. The chain is made from TRBV18 and TRBJ2-7, with an unclear D gene assignment. From cysteine to phenylalanine, the CDR3 is 14 amino acids long. The sequence is cut down to CDR3 DNA, 42 bases in frame from base 1. Looking up the germline V gene yields CDR1 KGHSH and CDR2 LQKENI. V drops 0 bases and J drops 0 bases, leaving 6 bases in between.